These 17 T cell receptor beta chains were all obtained from the same sample, sequenced in a study of PD-1 blockade in classical Hodgkin lymphoma. The assay was immunoSEQ multiplex PCR, and TCRdb's table has in-frame clones only and misses some. The sample lists more than 20,000 clones, roughly 65% occurring once. Brentuximab vedotin exposure varied, and every patient relapsed after autologous stem cell transplantation. The sequences come from peripheral blood mononuclear cells (PBMCs), collected before the second cycle of nivolumab. The receptors here all came from a human donor with classical Hodgkin lymphoma.

A few counts support this clone. The chain joins TRBV5-4 to TRBJ2-7, with 10 bases fitting TRBD2. CDR1 and CDR2 (germline): SGHNT, YYREEE (reference sequence). This CDR3 is built from 16 residues. With 4 bases clipped from V and 2 bases from J, the junction kept 9 bases outside the gene matches. The CDR3 bases are TGTGCCAGCAGCAAACCTCTAGCGGGAGTTCCCTACGAGCAGTACTTC. This codes for CASSKPLAGVPYEQYF.

The rearrangement links TRBV5-4 to TRBJ2-7; 9 nucleotides agree with TRBD1. The CDR3 is 13 residues long. Germline V lookup: CDR1 SGHNT, CDR2 YYREEE (reference sequence). Germline trimming cut 10 bases from V and 6 bases from J; bases unmatched to any gene: 11. The CDR3 is CAGASGGQGEQYF. The DNA of the CDR3 is TGTGCCGGAGCATCGGGGGGACAGGGCGAGCAGTACTTC.

This clone has more than one count but fewer than ten. The chain employs TRBV18 and TRBJ2-1, with 11 bases identical to TRBD2. CDR1 KGHSH and CDR2 LQKENI come from the germline V gene. The CDR3 sequence is 19 residues long. After removal of 4 bases from V and 5 bases from J, the junction contained 16 bases not matched to a gene. Here the CDR3 DNA reads TGTGCCAGCTCACTAACAATTACTAGCGGGAGAAGGGTGAACAATGAGCAGTTCTTC. It codes for CASSLTITSGRRVNNEQFF.

The chain is built from TRBV28 and TRBJ2-1; 12 bases are a match to TRBD2. CDR1 and CDR2 (germline): MDHEN, SYDVKM. The CDR3 is made up of 15 amino acids. The J segment lost 10 bases and the V segment lost 5 bases, leaving 9 bases of the junction unmatched. Here the CDR3 reads CASSLETSGSYEQFF. As DNA, the CDR3 is TGTGCCAGCAGTCTGGAGACTAGCGGGAGTTACGAGCAGTTCTTC.

Within the sample, this clone is large (0.1 to 1%). The chain links TRBV7-3 to TRBJ2-5; a weak D match, TRBD1 (5 bases). The CDR3 length is 15 residues. In germline, CDR1 is SGHTA, CDR2 FQGTGA. Trimming took off 5 bases at V and 1 base at J, with 14 bases between the two ends. The CDR3 DNA follows: TGTGCCAGCAGCAAAAGGGGTCAGATCCAAGAGACCCAGTACTTC. This gives the protein CASSKRGQIQETQYF.

Written as DNA, the CDR3 is TGTGCCAGCAGCTGGGGCTCCTACGAGCAGTACTTC. It translates to CASSWGSYEQYF. The V gene is TRBV7-9, the J gene TRBJ2-7; D is unresolved. Germline assignment: CDR1 SEHNR and CDR2 FQNEAQ (reference sequence). The CDR3 contains 12 residues. V shed 4 bases and J shed 0 bases, with 4 bases lying between them. Together with reference TRBV7-9 and TRBJ2-7, the CDR3 gives the full variable domain: DTGVSQNPRHKITKRGQNVTFRCDPISEHNRLYWYRQTLGQGPEFLTYFQNEAQLEKSRLLSDRFSAERPKGSFSTLEIQRTEQGDSAMYLCASSWGSYEQYFGPGTRLTVT.

The chain employs TRBV9 and TRBJ1-1; D might be TRBD1 (5 bases). The germline gives CDR1 SGDLS, CDR2 YYNGEE. Trimming removed 4 bases from V and 11 bases from J, with 15 bases in between. The CDR3 spans 12 residues. CDR3 loop: CASSPPGARAFF. The CDR3 DNA is TGTGCCAGCAGCCCACCCGGGGCGCGGGCTTTCTTT.

V and J are TRBV2 and TRBJ1-5, with D unresolved. CDR1 is SNHLY, CDR2 FYNNEI, per germline. Trimming pared 6 bases from V and 3 bases from J, leaving 18 bases between. The CDR3 is 16 residues long. CDR3: CASSENSRTPNQPQHF. As DNA, the CDR3 is TGTGCCAGCAGCGAAAACAGCCGGACCCCCAATCAGCCCCAGCATTTT.

The V and J genes are TRBV4-3 and TRBJ2-1, with 11 bases that match TRBD1. Germline V gene data show CDR1 as LGHNA and CDR2 as YSLEER. The CDR3 runs 17 residues. V gave up 3 bases and J gave up 6 bases; unmatched junction bases: 10. This CDR3 reads CASSHRPPGQGVNEQFF. The DNA of the CDR3 is TGCGCCAGCAGCCATCGTCCCCCGGGACAGGGGGTCAATGAGCAGTTCTTC.

The chain recombines TRBV7-2 with TRBJ2-7, with no clear D. V was pared by 1 base and J by 2 bases, with 6 bases between. The CDR3 covers 13 residues. The V gene's germline CDR1 is SGHTA and CDR2 FQGNSA. CDR3 nucleotides: TGTGCCAGCAGCTTAGTACAGACCTACGAGCAGTACTTC. Translated, it gives CASSLVQTYEQYF. Looking up the rest from reference TRBV7-2 and TRBJ2-7 gives the full variable domain: GAGVSQSPSNKVTEKGKDVELRCDPISGHTALYWYRQSLGQGLEFLIYFQGNSAPDKSGLPSDRFSAERTGGSVSTLTIQRTQQEDSAVYLCASSLVQTYEQYFGPGTRLTVT.

This chain links TRBV4-2 with TRBJ1-3; D not resolved. Germline CDR1 reads LGHNA; CDR2 reads YNFKEQ. The CDR3 is 16 amino acids. With 0 bases removed from V and 0 bases from J, the gap between germline ends came to 9 bases. In DNA, the CDR3 is TGTGCCAGCAGCCAAGATCCGTCAGCCTCTGGAAACACCATATATTTT. The encoded protein is CASSQDPSASGNTIYF.

The rearrangement joins TRBV5-4 to TRBJ2-7; the D is unclear. The CDR3 covers 12 residues. Germline values: CDR1 SGHNT, CDR2 YYREEE (reference sequence). Trimming took off 2 bases at V and 3 bases at J, with 6 bases between the two ends. The CDR3 here is CASSFGFYEQYF. In DNA form, the CDR3 reads TGTGCCAGCAGCTTCGGATTCTACGAGCAGTACTTC.

Only a few counts were recorded for this clone. The chain's CDR3 is CASSIVGGAPDTQYF. CDR3 nucleotides: TGTGCCAGTAGTATAGTTGGCGGGGCCCCAGATACGCAGTATTTT. V and J are TRBV19 and TRBJ2-3; the D gene is possibly TRBD2 (6 bases). V was trimmed by 1 base and J by 4 bases, leaving 12 bases between them. Germline V gene lookup returns CDR1 LNHDA and CDR2 SQIVND (reference sequence). The CDR3 runs to 15 residues.

This clone was found a few times. The chain links TRBV27 to TRBJ1-5; D is perhaps TRBD1 (6 bases). The CDR3 covers 17 residues. CDR1 and CDR2 from the germline V gene are MNHEY and SMNVEV (reference sequence). V was cut by 6 bases and J by 2 bases, with 20 bases left in between. The CDR3 protein is CASSTVGGPLGNQPQHF. The DNA of the CDR3 is TGTGCCAGCAGCACAGTTGGGGGGCCCCTTGGCAATCAGCCCCAGCATTTT.

This clone has only one observation. The chain recombines TRBV7-9 with TRBJ2-5; D is possibly TRBD1 or TRBD2 (6 bases each). The CDR3 totals 15 residues. Per germline, CDR1 SEHNR and CDR2 FQNEAQ (reference sequence). Trimming pared 3 bases from V and 5 bases from J, leaving 16 bases between. The CDR3 DNA reads as TGTGCCAGCAGCTTCCCGTTTACAGGGAGGGAGACCCAGTACTTC. Amino acids: CASSFPFTGRETQYF.

This clone was seen only a few times. The CDR3 DNA follows: TGTGCCAGCAGTTATAGCCGGTTGGATGAAAAACTGTTTTTT. Its protein is CASSYSRLDEKLFF. J is TRBJ1-4 and V is TRBV6-6; D unclear. CDR3 length: 14 amino acids. Germline V gives CDR1 MNHNY, CDR2 SVGAGI (reference sequence). V gave up 3 bases and J gave up 6 bases, with 11 bases separating them.

The CDR3 reads CASSPPADGNYEQYF. For the CDR3, the DNA is TGTGCCAGCAGTCCCCCGGCGGATGGAAACTACGAGCAGTACTTC. The chain employs TRBV6-5 and TRBJ2-7; D call uncertain. The germline V gene has CDR1 MNHEY and CDR2 SVGAGI. This CDR3 has 15 residues. Trimming stripped 5 bases from V and 3 bases from J, with 17 bases between.